These 21 T cell receptor beta chains were sequenced from one sample in a study of shared clonotypes between healthy human individuals. TCRdb keeps only in-frame clones here, not all; method: immunoSEQ multiplex PCR. This sample has under 1,900,000 clones, with 98% found just once. The sequenced sample was naive CD4+ T cells sorted from blood. Subset reported: CD45RA+ positively selected. Receptor source: a man aged 25 to 40 in good health.

This chain uses TRBV5-1 with TRBJ2-1; 8 bases line up with TRBD2. Germline V lookup: CDR1 SGHRS, CDR2 YFSETQ. With V trimmed by 1 base and J by 4 bases, 7 bases remained unmatched. The CDR3 is 16 residues long. This CDR3 reads CASSLFGGGIYNEQFF. CDR3 sequence (DNA): TGCGCCAGCAGCTTGTTCGGCGGGGGGATTTACAATGAGCAGTTCTTC. Together with reference TRBV5-1 and TRBJ2-1, the CDR3 gives the full variable domain: KAGVTQTPRYLIKTRGQQVTLSCSPISGHRSVSWYQQTPGQGLQFLFEYFSETQRNKGNFPGRFSGRQFSNSRSEMNVSTLELGDSALYLCASSLFGGGIYNEQFFGPGTRLTVL.

V and J are TRBV7-7 and TRBJ2-2, with 7 bases that match TRBD1. V dropped 2 bases and J dropped 6; count of bases not matched to a gene: 3. The CDR3 totals 14 residues. From germline, CDR1 is SSHAT and CDR2 FNYEAQ (reference sequence). CDR3 residues: CASSLRQGAGELFF. DNA for the CDR3: TGTGCCAGCAGCTTACGGCAGGGGGCCGGGGAGCTGTTTTTT.

The chain is built from TRBV5-1 and TRBJ2-5; D gene uncertain. Germline V gene lookup returns CDR1 SGHRS and CDR2 YFSETQ. The germline V and J ends were trimmed by 3 bases and 1 base, with 10 bases remaining between them. This CDR3 has 14 amino acids. The chain's CDR3 is CASSYRTLQETQYF. The CDR3, as DNA: TGCGCCAGCAGCTATCGAACACTCCAAGAGACCCAGTACTTC.

The chain combines TRBV5-4 with TRBJ2-2; D possibly corresponds to TRBD1 (6 bases). CDR1 SGHNT and CDR2 YYREEE come from the germline V gene (reference sequence). CDR3 size: 13 residues. Trimming removed 4 bases at V and 7 bases at J, with 11 bases between. The CDR3, as DNA: TGTGCCAGCAGCCCGAAAGGGGGCGGGGAGCTGTTTTTT. This encodes CASSPKGGGELFF.

V and J are TRBV19 and TRBJ1-5; D is undetermined. Trimming removed 6 bases from V and 2 bases from J, with 14 bases in between. Germline values: CDR1 LNHDA, CDR2 SQIVND (reference sequence). The CDR3 has 15 amino acids. The chain's CDR3 is CASSPRVQGNQPQHF. Here the CDR3 DNA reads TGTGCCAGTAGCCCAAGGGTGCAGGGCAATCAGCCCCAGCATTTT.

As concerns this clone: The sample carries other DNA sequences with the same CDR3. The rearrangement joins TRBV9 to TRBJ2-7, with a weak D call TRBD1 (7 bases). Between the trimmed V and J ends, which lost 0 bases and 4 bases, there was a span of 11 bases. There are 14 residues in the CDR3. Germline V lookup: CDR1 SGDLS, CDR2 YYNGEE. This CDR3 is CASSVGRGVYEQYF. The CDR3 DNA sequence: TGTGCCAGCAGCGTAGGCAGGGGGGTGTACGAGCAGTACTTC.

The chain carries TRBV28 and TRBJ1-4, with D possibly TRBD1 on 6 matching bases. Per germline, CDR1 MDHEN and CDR2 SYDVKM. The V gene lost 7 bases and the J gene lost 5 bases, with 20 bases spanning the gap. CDR3 size: 16 residues. The CDR3 region has the DNA TGTGCCAGCACCTCGGGACAAAATCTCCCCAATGAAAAACTGTTTTTT. This translates into CASTSGQNLPNEKLFF.

This chain connects TRBV29-1 to TRBJ2-1, with TRBD1 matching over 11 bases. V gave up 3 bases and J gave up 5 bases; unmatched junction bases: 3. The germline V gene has CDR1 SQVTM and CDR2 ANQGSEA. The length of the CDR3 is 14 residues. The CDR3 region is CSVDRDRGDNEQFF. CDR3 nucleotide sequence: TGCAGCGTTGACCGGGACAGGGGGGACAATGAGCAGTTCTTC.

This clone has just one count. The rearrangement uses TRBV13 and TRBJ1-2; 9 nucleotides match TRBD1. The CDR3 runs 13 residues. The trim removed 5 bases at V and 4 bases at J, leaving 2 bases unmatched. Germline values: CDR1 PRHDT, CDR2 FYEKMQ (reference sequence). CDR3 protein: CASSRDRAYGYTF. CDR3 sequence (DNA): TGTGCCAGCAGCCGGGACAGGGCCTATGGCTACACCTTC.

This clone appeared a single time. The chain uses TRBV28 and TRBJ1-3; D unclear. V was cut by 4 bases and J by 0 bases, with 16 bases left in between. Germline CDR1 MDHEN, CDR2 SYDVKM. The CDR3 is made up of 17 amino acids. The CDR3 DNA is TGTGCCAGCAGTTGGGGTCTCTCGGGGAGCTCTGGAAACACCATATATTTT. This sequence encodes CASSWGLSGSSGNTIYF.

The rearrangement joins TRBV9 to TRBJ2-3; the D gene is possibly TRBD1 (5 bases). Per germline, CDR1 SGDLS and CDR2 YYNGEE. The CDR3 covers 17 residues. Trimming shortened V by 4 bases and J by 1 base, and 19 bases separated the two germline ends. CDR3 sequence (DNA): TGTGCCAGCAGCCCCAGTCCCAGGGTCACTGGCACAGATACGCAGTATTTT. Translated: CASSPSPRVTGTDTQYF.

This chain's CDR3 is CASSLETGHQPQHF. The CDR3 DNA reads TGTGCCAGCAGCTTGGAGACAGGGCATCAGCCCCAGCATTTT. This chain connects TRBV5-8 to TRBJ1-5; the match to TRBD1 covers 7 bases. From germline, CDR1 is SGHTS and CDR2 YDEGEE. CDR3 size: 14 residues. Germline trimming cut 0 bases from V and 5 bases from J; bases unmatched to any gene: 2.

This chain joins TRBV19 and TRBJ2-7, with 10 bases identical to TRBD2. The V gene's germline CDR1 is LNHDA and CDR2 SQIVND (reference sequence). V shed 4 bases and J 6 bases; nucleotides not matched to a gene: 6. This CDR3 contains 14 residues. CDR3 nucleotides: TGTGCCAGTAGTACCCTAGCGGGAGTTGCCGAGCAGTACTTC. It yields the protein CASSTLAGVAEQYF.

V gene TRBV5-1 combines with J gene TRBJ2-5; D is possibly TRBD1 (6 bases). The CDR3 totals 15 residues. Trimming removed 3 bases from V and 3 bases from J, with 15 bases in between. Germline V gene sequence: CDR1 SGHRS, CDR2 YFSETQ. The CDR3 DNA is TGCGCCAGCAGCTATACGCCGGGACAAAAAGAGACCCAGTACTTC. It encodes CASSYTPGQKETQYF.

The rearrangement links TRBV6-5 to TRBJ1-5, with TRBD1 as a possible D gene (6 bases). V was shortened by 11 bases and J by 7 bases, with 18 bases between the two germline ends. Germline assignment: CDR1 MNHEY and CDR2 SVGAGI. CDR3 length: 13 amino acids. The chain's CDR3 is CASKPGVEQPQHF. The CDR3 DNA is TGTGCCTCGAAGCCAGGGGTTGAGCAGCCCCAGCATTTT.

This chain links TRBV5-1 with TRBJ2-5; D unclear. The ends were cut back, 2 bases at V and 10 bases at J, with 18 bases in the middle. The germline V gene encodes CDR1 SGHRS and CDR2 YFSETQ. The CDR3 totals 14 residues. CDR3 sequence (DNA): TGCGCCAGCAGCTTAGACGGACCAAGTAGGAGCCAGTACTTC. Protein sequence: CASSLDGPSRSQYF.

This rearrangement joins TRBV5-1 to TRBJ1-2, with D tentatively TRBD1 (5 bases). CDR3 length: 14 residues. Germline V gene lookup returns CDR1 SGHRS and CDR2 YFSETQ. The V gene lost 0 bases and the J gene lost 4 bases, with 10 bases spanning the gap. For the CDR3, the DNA is TGCGCCAGCAGCTTGGAATTTGGGACCTATGGCTACACCTTC. It translates to CASSLEFGTYGYTF. The complete variable domain, with remaining parts taken from reference TRBV5-1 and TRBJ1-2, reads KAGVTQTPRYLIKTRGQQVTLSCSPISGHRSVSWYQQTPGQGLQFLFEYFSETQRNKGNFPGRFSGRQFSNSRSEMNVSTLELGDSALYLCASSLEFGTYGYTFGSGTRLTVV.

V gene TRBV28 combines with J gene TRBJ1-4; 8 nucleotides agree with TRBD1. This CDR3 is 17 amino acids long. J was trimmed by 10 bases and V by 4 bases; bases with no gene match: 17. The germline CDR1 and CDR2 sequences are MDHEN and SYDVKM. CDR3 DNA: TGTGCCAGCAGTTCTTATGGGGCCGGACAGGGCGGGGGAAAACTGTTTTTT. It specifies CASSSYGAGQGGGKLFF.

The chain employs TRBV14 and TRBJ2-3; 8 bases agree with TRBD2. CDR1 is SGHDN and CDR2 is FVKESK in the germline V gene. Trimming cost V 1 base and J 2 bases; bases outside gene matches: 8. The CDR3 is 17 residues long. The CDR3 sequence is CASSQGDTGGATDTQYF. CDR3 bases: TGTGCCAGCAGCCAAGGCGATACGGGAGGGGCCACAGATACGCAGTATTTT.

Only one count was recorded for this clone. J is TRBJ1-1 and V is TRBV7-6, with D possibly matching TRBD1 (6 bases). CDR3 length equals 19 residues. Germline V gene sequence: CDR1 SGHVS, CDR2 FNYEAQ. V gave up 6 bases and J gave up 0 bases, with 26 bases separating them. Written as DNA, the CDR3 is TGTGCCAGCAGTCTACAGGGAAAAGCGCGGGGTCGGATGAACACTGAAGCTTTCTTT. It translates to CASSLQGKARGRMNTEAFF. Together with reference TRBV7-6 and TRBJ1-1, the CDR3 gives the full variable domain: GAGVSQSPRYKVTKRGQDVALRCDPISGHVSLYWYRQALGQGPEFLTYFNYEAQQDKSGLPNDRFSAERPEGSISTLTIQRTEQRDSAMYRCASSLQGKARGRMNTEAFFGQGTRLTVV.

This sequence joins TRBV5-6 and TRBJ2-7, with D possibly matching TRBD1 (6 bases). V dropped 2 bases and J dropped 2 bases, with 11 bases sitting between them. The CDR3 is 14 amino acids. CDR1 and CDR2 (germline): SGHDT, YYEEEE. CDR3 in amino acids: CASSFRDKTYEQYF. The CDR3 DNA reads as TGTGCCAGCAGCTTCCGGGACAAAACCTACGAGCAGTACTTC. Combining the CDR3 with reference TRBV5-6 and TRBJ2-7 gives the whole variable domain DAGVTQSPTHLIKTRGQQVTLRCSPKSGHDTVSWYQQALGQGPQFIFQYYEEEERQRGNFPDRFSGHQFPNYSSELNVNALLLGDSALYLCASSFRDKTYEQYFGPGTRLTVT.